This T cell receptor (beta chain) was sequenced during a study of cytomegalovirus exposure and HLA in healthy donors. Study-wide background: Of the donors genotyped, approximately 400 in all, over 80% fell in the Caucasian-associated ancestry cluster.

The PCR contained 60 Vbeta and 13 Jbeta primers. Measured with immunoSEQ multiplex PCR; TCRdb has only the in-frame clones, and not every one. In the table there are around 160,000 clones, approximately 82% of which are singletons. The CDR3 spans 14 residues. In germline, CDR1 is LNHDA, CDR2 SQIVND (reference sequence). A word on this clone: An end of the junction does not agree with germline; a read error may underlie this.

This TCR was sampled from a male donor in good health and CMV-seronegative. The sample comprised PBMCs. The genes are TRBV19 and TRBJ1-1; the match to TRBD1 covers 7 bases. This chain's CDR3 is CASQNRGLNTEAFF. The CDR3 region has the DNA TGTGCCAGCCAAAACAGGGGTTTGAATACTGAAGCTTTCTTT.